These 19 T cell receptor beta chains were sequenced from one sample in a study of cytomegalovirus exposure and HLA in healthy donors. Researchers ran the PCR with 60 Vbeta and 13 Jbeta primers. Measured with immunoSEQ multiplex PCR; TCRdb has only the in-frame clones, and not every one. The table includes some 85,000 clones, about 78% detected once. Specimen: PBMCs. These receptors originate from a man younger than 35 in good health and CMV-seropositive.

For this clone: Other DNA sequences in the same sample also yield this CDR3. The rearrangement joins TRBV15 to TRBJ1-4; tentative D call: TRBD1 (6 bases). The germline V and J ends were trimmed by 0 bases and 8 bases, with 10 bases remaining between them. Germline V gives CDR1 LNHNV, CDR2 YYDKDF (reference sequence). The CDR3 length is 14 residues. CDR3 in amino acids: CATSRDRGSEKLFF. DNA for the CDR3: TGTGCCACCAGCAGAGACAGGGGTAGCGAAAAACTGTTTTTT.

The rearrangement uses TRBV29-1 and TRBJ2-1; 7 bases fit TRBD2. CDR1 is SQVTM, CDR2 ANQGSEA, per germline. With 2 bases clipped from V and 1 base from J, the junction kept 2 bases outside the gene matches. This CDR3 has 14 residues. CDR3 coding DNA: TGCAGCGTTGAAAGTAGCGGGTCCTACAATGAGCAGTTCTTC. Protein: CSVESSGSYNEQFF.

To note about this clone: One junction end does not reproduce the germline sequence, and a read error may be involved. The chain employs TRBV7-7 and TRBJ2-2, with 9 bases fitting TRBD2. The CDR3 loop spans 17 amino acids. Germline V gene lookup returns CDR1 SSHAT and CDR2 FNYEAQ (reference sequence). The CDR3 region is CASSLSRASGDNGELFF. In DNA, the CDR3 is TGTGCTAGCAGCTTATCGAGGGCTAGCGGGGATAACGGGGAGCTGTTTTTT.

This chain links TRBV28 with TRBJ2-5, with D perhaps matching TRBD2 (7 bases). The germline gives CDR1 MDHEN, CDR2 SYDVKM. V was cut by 3 bases and J by 7 bases, with 15 bases left in between. The CDR3 length is 14 residues. The CDR3 is CASSFGGAFGTQYF. The CDR3 DNA sequence: TGTGCCAGCAGTTTTGGGGGGGCCTTCGGGACCCAGTACTTC.

This chain connects TRBV10-3 to TRBJ1-5; 7 bases match TRBD1. Germline CDR1 is ENHRY and CDR2 is SYGVKD. CDR3 length: 15 residues. Trimming at V came to 2 bases and at J to 5 bases, leaving 6 bases not matched to a gene. CDR3 sequence (DNA): TGTGCCATCAGTGAGACAGGGGTGAGGGATCAGCCCCAGCATTTT. Protein product: CAISETGVRDQPQHF.

The chain recombines TRBV2 with TRBJ2-1, with TRBD2 identical over 8 bases. Trimming removed 9 bases from V and 10 bases from J; junction bases left unmatched: 14. The CDR3 length is 14 residues. In germline, CDR1 is SNHLY, CDR2 FYNNEI. CDR3 sequence reads: CASPNLSGRGEQFF. CDR3 nucleotide sequence: TGTGCCAGTCCAAATCTAAGCGGGAGAGGAGAGCAGTTCTTC.

This clone was observed a handful of times. The rearrangement links TRBV19 to TRBJ2-7, with no clear D. The germline V gene has CDR1 LNHDA and CDR2 SQIVND (reference sequence). Trimming left V 1 base short and J 6 bases short, with 10 bases between. This CDR3 is built from 13 residues. CDR3 sequence reads: CASSIVDMSEQYF. The CDR3 region has the DNA TGTGCCAGTAGTATAGTTGACATGAGCGAGCAGTACTTC.

The V and J genes are TRBV6-5 and TRBJ2-3; 7 nucleotides match TRBD2. The germline gives CDR1 MNHEY, CDR2 SVGAGI. V lost 6 bases to trimming and J lost 0 bases; unmatched junction nucleotides: 6. The CDR3 runs 15 residues. The DNA of the CDR3 is TGTGCCAGCAGCAAGCTAGCGGCTAGCACAGATACGCAGTATTTT. Its translation: CASSKLAASTDTQYF.

This chain links TRBV28 with TRBJ2-7; D remains unclear. V lost 7 bases and J 5 bases, leaving 18 bases between the germline ends. Germline V gene data show CDR1 as MDHEN and CDR2 as SYDVKM. This CDR3 comprises 14 residues. The CDR3 is CASTKHLASNEQYF. The DNA for the CDR3 is TGTGCCAGCACAAAGCACCTGGCTAGTAACGAGCAGTACTTC.

The chain carries TRBV10-3 and TRBJ2-5, with TRBD2 as a possible D gene (6 bases). Deletions cut 8 bases from V and 5 bases from J, with 12 bases between. This CDR3 is built from 12 residues. Per the germline V gene, CDR1 is ENHRY and CDR2 is SYGVKD. The CDR3, as DNA: TGTGCCATCGGGGGGTCTGGGGAGACCCAGTACTTC. Its protein is CAIGGSGETQYF.

The chain couples TRBV4-1 to TRBJ2-3; tentatively, D is TRBD1 (5 bases). The germline V gene has CDR1 MGHRA and CDR2 YSYEKL. The CDR3 spans 15 residues. Trimming shortened V by 5 bases and J by 0 bases, and 12 bases separated the two germline ends. CDR3 DNA sequence: TGCGCCAGCAGCTCAGGGCCCACTAGCACAGATACGCAGTATTTT. It encodes CASSSGPTSTDTQYF.

The chain has TRBV5-4 and TRBJ1-5; 12 nucleotides align to TRBD1. CDR1 and CDR2 from the germline V gene are SGHNT and YYREEE (reference sequence). The CDR3 contains 18 residues. J gave up 3 bases and V 4 bases, and 11 bases lay outside the gene matches. The CDR3 here is CASSKRGDRGLLNQPQHF. CDR3 DNA sequence: TGTGCCAGCAGCAAACGCGGGGACAGGGGGCTACTCAATCAGCCCCAGCATTTT.

The rearrangement joins TRBV28 to TRBJ2-5; no clear D gene. Germline V gene sequence: CDR1 MDHEN, CDR2 SYDVKM. The ends were cut back, 4 bases at V and 4 bases at J, with 16 bases in the middle. This CDR3 is 15 amino acids long. CDR3 in DNA: TGTGCCAGCAGTTCTGAGGCCCGAAGGAGAGAGACCCAGTACTTC. This gives the protein CASSSEARRRETQYF.

J is TRBJ2-2 and V is TRBV10-3; 7 nucleotides agree with TRBD2. CDR3 length: 14 residues. Per the germline V gene, CDR1 is ENHRY and CDR2 is SYGVKD. J gave up 9 bases and V 4 bases, and 8 bases lay outside the gene matches. This chain's CDR3 is CAISAAREFRELFF. DNA for the CDR3: TGTGCCATCAGTGCTGCGCGGGAGTTTCGGGAGCTGTTTTTT.

This rearrangement joins TRBV10-3 to TRBJ2-7, with 9 bases lining up with TRBD1. The CDR3 contains 14 residues. The germline CDR1 and CDR2 sequences are ENHRY and SYGVKD. Losses at the gene ends were 6 bases for V and 5 bases for J; bases not matched to a gene: 8. The CDR3 sequence is CAIRPDRGYNEQYF. CDR3 nucleotide sequence: TGTGCCATCAGACCAGACAGGGGGTACAACGAGCAGTACTTC.

The chain joins TRBV10-1 to TRBJ1-1; D is perhaps TRBD1 (6 bases). Trimming left V 6 bases short and J 3 bases short, with 8 bases between. The length of the CDR3 is 12 residues. In germline, CDR1 is WNHNN, CDR2 SYGVQD (reference sequence). In DNA, the CDR3 is TGCGCCAGCAGCTCAGGGGACACTGAAGCTTTCTTT. Residues: CASSSGDTEAFF.

V is TRBV28 and J is TRBJ2-1, with 11 bases identical to TRBD2. The length of the CDR3 is 14 residues. With 6 bases clipped from V and 5 bases from J, the junction kept 3 bases outside the gene matches. CDR1 is MDHEN and CDR2 is SYDVKM in the germline V gene. The CDR3 loop is CASRILAGDNEQFF. As DNA, the CDR3 is TGTGCCAGCAGGATACTAGCGGGGGACAATGAGCAGTTCTTC.

The V and J genes are TRBV4-1 and TRBJ2-7, with TRBD2 as a possible D gene (5 bases). The germline V gene has CDR1 MGHRA and CDR2 YSYEKL. With 3 bases removed from V and 6 bases from J, the gap between germline ends came to 24 bases. CDR3 length: 17 residues. The DNA for the CDR3 is TGCGCCAGCAGCCACCCCGGCGTCGAGAGAGGGCCCCTCGAGCAGTACTTC. The encoded protein is CASSHPGVERGPLEQYF.

The rearrangement joins TRBV6-5 to TRBJ2-1; D gene unclear. The germline gives CDR1 MNHEY, CDR2 SVGAGI. V gave up 11 bases and J gave up 9 bases, with 26 bases separating them. This CDR3 has 15 amino acids. For the CDR3, the DNA is TGTGCCTCCAAAACAATGGCAGACTCCCCGGGTGAGCAGTTCTTC. This gives the protein CASKTMADSPGEQFF.